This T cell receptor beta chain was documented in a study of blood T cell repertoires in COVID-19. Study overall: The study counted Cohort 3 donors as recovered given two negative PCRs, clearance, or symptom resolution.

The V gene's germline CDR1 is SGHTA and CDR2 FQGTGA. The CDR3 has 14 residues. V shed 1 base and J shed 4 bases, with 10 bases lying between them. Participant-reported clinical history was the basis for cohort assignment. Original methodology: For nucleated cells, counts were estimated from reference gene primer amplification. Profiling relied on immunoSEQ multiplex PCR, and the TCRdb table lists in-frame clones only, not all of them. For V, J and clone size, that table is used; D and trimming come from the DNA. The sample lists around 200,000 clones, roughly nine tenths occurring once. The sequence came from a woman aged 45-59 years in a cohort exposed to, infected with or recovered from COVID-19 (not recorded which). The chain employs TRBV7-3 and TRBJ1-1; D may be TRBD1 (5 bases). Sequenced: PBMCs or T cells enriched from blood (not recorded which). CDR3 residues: CASSLMGGSTEAFF. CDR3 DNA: TGTGCCAGCAGCTTAATGGGGGGGAGCACTGAAGCTTTCTTT.